The 25 T cell receptor beta chains below all came from one sample that was sequenced in a study of shared clonotypes between healthy human individuals. Using immunoSEQ multiplex PCR, the repertoire was profiled, and TCRdb retains in-frame clones only, with some absent. Of roughly 2.2 million clones in the sample, 80% to 95% were seen once. Specimen: naive CD4+ T cells from PBMCs. Subset of the sample: CD45RA+ positively selected. Receptors originate from a man aged 18-30 years in good health. Some clones in this sample may be carry-over from other donors' samples.

This sequence joins TRBV4-1 and TRBJ1-2; tentatively, D is TRBD1 (6 bases). Trimming left V 0 bases short and J 0 bases short, with 14 bases between. Germline CDR1 and CDR2: MGHRA and YSYEKL. The CDR3 consists of 17 residues. The CDR3: CASSQDFKTGANYGYTF. The CDR3 DNA is TGCGCCAGCAGCCAAGATTTCAAGACAGGAGCTAACTATGGCTACACCTTC.

On this clone itself: The same CDR3 arises from other DNA sequences in this sample as well. The chain joins TRBV7-2 to TRBJ1-1; D call uncertain. Germline V CDR1 and CDR2: SGHTA, FQGNSA. The V end lost 1 base, the J end lost 1 base, and 7 bases lay between the germline ends. The CDR3 is 14 amino acids. The CDR3 nucleotides read TGTGCCAGCAGCTTAGGCCAGTCGAACACTGAAGCTTTCTTT. Translation: CASSLGQSNTEAFF.

The chain combines TRBV28 with TRBJ2-3; D not certain. Trimming stripped 2 bases from V and 0 bases from J, with 9 bases between. Germline V gene sequence: CDR1 MDHEN, CDR2 SYDVKM. This CDR3 has 15 residues. The DNA for the CDR3 is TGTGCCAGCAGTTTACGCCCACCTAGCACAGATACGCAGTATTTT. It is translated as CASSLRPPSTDTQYF.

The rearrangement uses TRBV28 and TRBJ2-2, with no clear D. V was pared by 7 bases and J by 7 bases, with 10 bases between. CDR1 MDHEN and CDR2 SYDVKM come from the germline V gene. This CDR3 contains 12 residues. CDR3 coding DNA: TGTGCCAGCACGGACGAGGTCGGGGAGCTGTTTTTT. This sequence encodes CASTDEVGELFF.

To note about this clone: Within the sample, other DNA sequences also encode this same CDR3. The V gene is TRBV10-3, the J gene TRBJ2-1; D might be TRBD2 (5 bases). The CDR3 runs to 14 residues. The ends were cut back, 0 bases at V and 5 bases at J, with 8 bases in the middle. The germline gives CDR1 ENHRY, CDR2 SYGVKD. The CDR3 DNA is TGTGCCATCAGTGAGTCCGGGGTCCACAATGAGCAGTTCTTC. Residues: CAISESGVHNEQFF.

V usage is TRBV21-1 and J usage is TRBJ2-6. TRBV21-1 is noted as a pseudogene. This CDR3 region has 14 residues. DNA for the CDR3: TGTGCCAGCAGCAAAGATGTTGGGGCCAACGTCCTGACTTTC. Residues: CASSKDVGANVLTF.

V is TRBV30 and J is TRBJ1-1; D is ambiguous. Trimming shortened V by 4 bases and J by 7 bases, and 10 bases separated the two germline ends. This CDR3 has 11 amino acids. Germline CDR1 and CDR2: GTSNPN and SVGIG (reference sequence). The CDR3 here is CAWTPILEAFF. CDR3 in DNA: TGTGCCTGGACACCGATACTTGAAGCTTTCTTT.

The chain couples TRBV18 to TRBJ2-2; D gene uncertain. This CDR3 is built from 18 residues. Germline CDR1 KGHSH, CDR2 LQKENI. Trimming removed 3 bases at V and 7 bases at J, with 24 bases between. The CDR3 region is CASSPASSAPHRIGELFF. In DNA form, the CDR3 reads TGTGCCAGCTCACCCGCCTCAAGTGCACCCCATCGGATCGGGGAGCTGTTTTTT.

The sample holds a few counts of this clone. The chain recombines TRBV6-5 with TRBJ1-1; maybe TRBD1 (6 bases). Trimming stripped 4 bases from V and 4 bases from J, with 16 bases between. The germline CDR1 and CDR2 sequences are MNHEY and SVGAGI. There are 15 residues in the CDR3. The CDR3 DNA sequence: TGTGCCAGCAGTTTTACAGGGTCTGGGGGCACTGAAGCTTTCTTT. This gives the protein CASSFTGSGGTEAFF.

V gene TRBV2 combines with J gene TRBJ2-5; D possibly corresponds to TRBD1 (5 bases). CDR3 size: 14 residues. Germline V CDR1 and CDR2: SNHLY, FYNNEI. Trimming removed 7 bases from V and 2 bases from J, with 14 bases in between. CDR3 protein: CASTIGPGQETQYF. The CDR3 DNA is TGTGCCAGCACCATCGGTCCAGGGCAAGAGACCCAGTACTTC.

This rearrangement joins TRBV4-3 to TRBJ2-2, with D possibly TRBD1 on 6 matching bases. Germline V CDR1 and CDR2: LGHNA, YSLEER. Trimming shortened V by 4 bases and J by 4 bases, and 10 bases separated the two germline ends. The CDR3 spans 14 residues. In DNA, the CDR3 is TGCGCCAGCAGCCCGTACAGGGTCACCGGGGAGCTGTTTTTT. This translates into CASSPYRVTGELFF.

V is TRBV7-7 and J is TRBJ1-1, with no clear D. The CDR3 is 13 residues long. Trimming took 2 bases from V and 6 from J, leaving 10 bases between them. Germline values: CDR1 SSHAT, CDR2 FNYEAQ (reference sequence). DNA for the CDR3: TGTGCCAGCAGCTTACTTCCGGGCGCTGAAGCTTTCTTT. This sequence encodes CASSLLPGAEAFF.

Comments on this clone: Other DNA variants within this sample encode the same CDR3. The chain combines TRBV7-9 with TRBJ2-1; no clear D gene. With 1 base removed from V and 2 bases from J, the gap between germline ends came to 9 bases. Germline CDR1 is SEHNR and CDR2 is FQNEAQ (reference sequence). This CDR3 is built from 15 residues. In nucleotides, the CDR3 is TGTGCCAGCAGCTTAGTCGGCTCTCCCTACAATGAGCAGTTCTTC. This gives the protein CASSLVGSPYNEQFF. The entire variable domain, with the rest obtained from reference TRBV7-9 and TRBJ2-1, is as follows: DTGVSQNPRHKITKRGQNVTFRCDPISEHNRLYWYRQTLGQGPEFLTYFQNEAQLEKSRLLSDRFSAERPKGSFSTLEIQRTEQGDSAMYLCASSLVGSPYNEQFFGPGTRLTVL.

The gene calls are TRBV7-8 and TRBJ2-1, with D unclear. V was trimmed by 6 bases and J by 8 bases, leaving 17 bases between them. CDR1 and CDR2 from the germline V gene are SGHVS and FQNEAQ. The CDR3 length is 14 residues. The CDR3 region is CASRPLRPRDEQFF. The CDR3 DNA follows: TGTGCCAGCAGGCCATTGCGTCCCCGTGATGAGCAGTTCTTC.

The chain combines TRBV18 with TRBJ2-2; D gene ambiguous. The CDR3 consists of 13 residues. Between the trimmed V and J ends, which lost 3 bases and 7 bases, there was a span of 9 bases. Looked up from germline, CDR1 is KGHSH and CDR2 is LQKENI. CDR3 DNA sequence: TGTGCCAGCTCACCGATCCAGGACGGGGAGCTGTTTTTT. Translation gives CASSPIQDGELFF.

V usage is TRBV30 and J usage is TRBJ2-5; D ambiguous. Trimming shortened V by 2 bases and J by 5 bases, and 9 bases separated the two germline ends. CDR1 is GTSNPN and CDR2 is SVGIG in the germline V gene (reference sequence). The length of the CDR3 is 12 residues. The CDR3 is CAWSPLGETQYF. The CDR3 DNA reads as TGTGCCTGGAGTCCGCTAGGGGAGACCCAGTACTTC.

The gene calls are TRBV27 and TRBJ1-1, with D hard to call. The germline V gene has CDR1 MNHEY and CDR2 SMNVEV (reference sequence). Trimming cost V 5 bases and J 11 bases, with 15 bases left between them. The CDR3 is 12 amino acids. The CDR3, as DNA: TGTGCCAGCAGTCCGTTGTCCCGGAGGGCTTTCTTT. This codes for CASSPLSRRAFF.

V gene TRBV5-1 combines with J gene TRBJ2-5; D might be TRBD1 (6 bases). Germline values: CDR1 SGHRS, CDR2 YFSETQ. This CDR3 spans 15 amino acids. V was shortened by 5 bases and J by 0 bases, with 14 bases between the two germline ends. This CDR3 reads CASRGRTGHQETQYF. CDR3 DNA sequence: TGCGCCAGCAGAGGAAGAACAGGGCACCAAGAGACCCAGTACTTC.

Worth noting for this clone: Other DNA sequences within the sample encode an identical CDR3. The V and J genes are TRBV7-2 and TRBJ2-5; TRBD1 might be the D (5 bases). The length of the CDR3 is 13 residues. V gave up 2 bases and J gave up 3 bases, with 7 bases separating them. Germline V gene lookup returns CDR1 SGHTA and CDR2 FQGNSA. In DNA form, the CDR3 reads TGTGCCAGCAGCTTACGCAGGGAAGAGACCCAGTACTTC. Encoded protein: CASSLRREETQYF.

The rearrangement joins TRBV4-3 to TRBJ1-4, with TRBD1 as a possible D gene (6 bases). V lost 0 bases, J lost 6 bases, and 14 bases lay in between. CDR3 length equals 16 residues. CDR1 is LGHNA, CDR2 YSLEER, per germline. CDR3 sequence reads: CASSQDRAGVDEKLFF. DNA for the CDR3: TGCGCCAGCAGCCAAGATCGCGCAGGGGTGGATGAAAAACTGTTTTTT.

This rearrangement joins TRBV7-9 to TRBJ1-4; D ambiguous. CDR3 length equals 13 residues. V lost 4 bases, J lost 6 bases, and 9 bases lay in between. Germline V gene lookup returns CDR1 SEHNR and CDR2 FQNEAQ (reference sequence). The CDR3 protein is CASSSPAYEKLFF. In nucleotides, the CDR3 is TGTGCCAGCAGCTCGCCGGCATATGAAAAACTGTTTTTT. The full variable domain, in which reference TRBV7-9 and TRBJ1-4 provide the parts outside the CDR3, is DTGVSQNPRHKITKRGQNVTFRCDPISEHNRLYWYRQTLGQGPEFLTYFQNEAQLEKSRLLSDRFSAERPKGSFSTLEIQRTEQGDSAMYLCASSSPAYEKLFFGSGTQLSVL.

This chain uses TRBV5-1 with TRBJ2-5, with D hard to call. The J call may be in error: the DNA end matches TRBJ2-7 better. CDR1 is SGHRS and CDR2 is YFSETQ in the germline V gene. The CDR3 is made up of 13 amino acids. Here the CDR3 DNA reads TGCGCCAGCAGGCCTCCAGACTCCTACGAGCAGTACTTC. Its translation is CASRPPDSYEQYF.

CDR3 bases: TGTGCCAGCAGTTCAGGGTCCTTTTCACCAGATACGCAGTATTTT. This sequence encodes CASSSGSFSPDTQYF. This rearrangement joins TRBV2 to TRBJ2-3, with a weak D call TRBD1 (5 bases). Trimming pared 5 bases from V and 4 bases from J, leaving 16 bases between. The CDR3 runs 15 residues. In germline, CDR1 is SNHLY, CDR2 FYNNEI.

V is TRBV6-5 and J is TRBJ1-2; D unclear. V was clipped by 6 bases and J by 2 bases, with 10 bases between them. Germline assignment: CDR1 MNHEY and CDR2 SVGAGI. This CDR3 is 13 amino acids long. For the CDR3, the DNA is TGTGCCAGCAGCCGAGACGGAAACTATGGCTACACCTTC. Translating it yields CASSRDGNYGYTF.

The V gene is TRBV4-3, the J gene TRBJ2-1; D tentatively fits TRBD1 or TRBD2 (5 bases each). Germline assignment: CDR1 LGHNA and CDR2 YSLEER. The length of the CDR3 is 13 residues. Trimming stripped 0 bases from V and 10 bases from J, with 10 bases between. The CDR3 loop is CASSQDLWGEQFF. CDR3 bases: TGCGCCAGCAGCCAAGATTTATGGGGGGAGCAGTTCTTC.